This entry features one T cell receptor beta chain sequence. This record belongs to a study of blood T cell repertoires in COVID-19. For the study at large: Acute and convalescent COVID-19 specimens originated in the United States, Italy and Spain. T cells, B-cell-depleted T cells, or PBMCs supplied cDNA or gDNA.

This CDR3 region has 16 residues. Germline values: CDR1 KGHSH, CDR2 LQKENI. V dropped 3 bases and J dropped 0 bases, with 12 bases sitting between them. In the authors' workflow: Reference gene primers were amplified, and this amplification served to estimate nucleated cell counts. Using immunoSEQ multiplex PCR, the repertoire was profiled, and TCRdb retains in-frame clones only, with some absent. D and trimming were read from the DNA, whereas the V and J calls and clone size are those reported in that table. The top ten hold 15% of the sample, which has fewer than 90,000 clones, around 90% seen once.

The source is a male donor with acute or convalescent COVID-19. The chain recombines TRBV18 with TRBJ1-3; no clear D. Sequencing was done on a sample of peripheral blood. The CDR3 here is CASSPSYGDSGNTIYF. CDR3 DNA: TGTGCCAGCTCACCCTCATACGGGGACTCTGGAAACACCATATATTTT.